This TCR beta chain was captured in a study of cytomegalovirus exposure and HLA in healthy donors. Overall study results and limits: When a later analysis compared HLA-associated TCR beta chains with equally common others, the HLA-associated chains turned out to be more clonally expanded and to have lower generation probabilities.

Germline lookup yields CDR1 SGHRS and CDR2 YFSETQ. The CDR3 spans 13 residues. V lost 2 bases, J lost 3 bases, and 1 base stayed unmatched. The PCR had 60 Vbeta and 13 Jbeta primers. Only in-frame clones appear in the TCRdb table, and some are missing; sequencing was by immunoSEQ multiplex PCR. The sample records more than 100,000 clones, more than 70% being singletons. On this clone itself: What it binds is not known.

This chain joins TRBV5-1 and TRBJ1-2, with 7 bases identical to TRBD1. The receptor's source is a male donor in good health and CMV-seronegative. The sample consisted of PBMCs. This chain's CDR3 is CASSFQGDYGYTF. DNA of the CDR3: TGCGCCAGCAGCTTTCAGGGGGACTATGGCTACACCTTC.